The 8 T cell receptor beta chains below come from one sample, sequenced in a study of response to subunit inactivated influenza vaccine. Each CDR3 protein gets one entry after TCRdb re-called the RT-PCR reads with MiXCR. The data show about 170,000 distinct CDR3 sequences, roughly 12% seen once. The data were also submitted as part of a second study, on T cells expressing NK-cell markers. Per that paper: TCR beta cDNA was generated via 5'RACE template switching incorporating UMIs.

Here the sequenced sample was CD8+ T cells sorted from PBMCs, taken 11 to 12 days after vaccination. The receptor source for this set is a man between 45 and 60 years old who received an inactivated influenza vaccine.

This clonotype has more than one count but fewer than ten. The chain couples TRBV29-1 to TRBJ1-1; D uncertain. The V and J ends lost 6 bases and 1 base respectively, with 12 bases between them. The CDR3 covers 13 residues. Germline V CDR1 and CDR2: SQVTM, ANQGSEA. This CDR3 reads CSVTEAPNTEAFF. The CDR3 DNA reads TGCAGCGTGACCGAGGCGCCGAACACTGAAGCTTTCTTT. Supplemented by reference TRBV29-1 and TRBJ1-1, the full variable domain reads SAVISQKPSRDICQRGTSLTIQCQVDSQVTMMFWYRQQPGQSLTLIATANQGSEATYESGFVIDKFPISRPNLTFSTLTVSNMSPEDSSIYLCSVTEAPNTEAFFGQGTRLTVV.

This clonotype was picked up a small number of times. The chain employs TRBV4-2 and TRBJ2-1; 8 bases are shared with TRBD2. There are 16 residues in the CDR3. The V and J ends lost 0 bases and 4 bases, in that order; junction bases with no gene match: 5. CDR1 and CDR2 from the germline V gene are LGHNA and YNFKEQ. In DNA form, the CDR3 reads TGTGCCAGCAGCCAAGATACTAGCGGAGAATACAATGAGCAGTTCTTC. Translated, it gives CASSQDTSGEYNEQFF.

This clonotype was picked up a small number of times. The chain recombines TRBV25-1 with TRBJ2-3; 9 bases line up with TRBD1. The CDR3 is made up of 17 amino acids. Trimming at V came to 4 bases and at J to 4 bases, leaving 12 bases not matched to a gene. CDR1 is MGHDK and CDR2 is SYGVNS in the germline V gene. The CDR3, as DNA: TGTGCCAGCAGTGGCGGCGGACAGGGGTGGTGGGCAGATACGCAGTATTTT. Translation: CASSGGGQGWWADTQYF.

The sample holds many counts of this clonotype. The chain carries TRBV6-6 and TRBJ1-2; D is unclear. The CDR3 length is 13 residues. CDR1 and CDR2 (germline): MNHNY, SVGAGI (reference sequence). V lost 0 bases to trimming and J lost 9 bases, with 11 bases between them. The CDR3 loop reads CASSYSSAPSYTF. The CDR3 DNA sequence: TGTGCCAGCAGTTACTCGTCAGCCCCTAGCTACACCTTC.

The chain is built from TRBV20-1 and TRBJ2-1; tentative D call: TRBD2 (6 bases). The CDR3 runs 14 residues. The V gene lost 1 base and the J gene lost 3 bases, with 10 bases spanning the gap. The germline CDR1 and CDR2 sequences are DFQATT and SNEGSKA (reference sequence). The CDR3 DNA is TGCAGTGCTAGAGGGCCCGGGGGCTACAATGAGCAGTTCTTC. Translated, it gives CSARGPGGYNEQFF.

The CDR3 DNA sequence: TGTGCCAGCAGTTCCTATGCCGGGACGTCTAGCACAGATACGCAGTATTTT. This codes for CASSSYAGTSSTDTQYF. V gene TRBV28 combines with J gene TRBJ2-3, with D tentatively TRBD1 or TRBD2 (5 bases each). From germline, CDR1 is MDHEN and CDR2 SYDVKM. Trimming cost V 4 bases and J 0 bases, with 17 bases left between them. The CDR3 consists of 17 residues.

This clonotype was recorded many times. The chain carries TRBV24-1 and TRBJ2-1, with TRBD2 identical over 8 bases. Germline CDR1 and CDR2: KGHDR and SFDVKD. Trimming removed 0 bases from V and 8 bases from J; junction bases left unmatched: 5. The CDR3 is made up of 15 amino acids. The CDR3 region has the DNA TGTGCCACCAGTGATTTGCAAGCGGGGGTACATGAGCAGTTCTTC. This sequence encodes CATSDLQAGVHEQFF.

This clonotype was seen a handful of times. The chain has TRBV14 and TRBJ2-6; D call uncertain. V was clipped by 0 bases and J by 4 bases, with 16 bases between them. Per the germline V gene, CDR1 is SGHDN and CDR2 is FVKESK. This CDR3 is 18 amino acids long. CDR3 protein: CASSQEVLMGAGANVLTF. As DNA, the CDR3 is TGTGCCAGCAGCCAAGAGGTTTTGATGGGCGCAGGGGCCAACGTCCTGACTTTC.